This passage covers 6 T cell receptor beta chains from one sample sequenced in a study of blood T cell repertoires in COVID-19. Profiling relied on immunoSEQ multiplex PCR, and the TCRdb table lists in-frame clones only, not all of them. The top ten clones hold approximately 1.5% of a sample with 50,000 to 75,000 clones, nearly 90% of them seen once. The sequenced sample consisted of peripheral blood. The receptors were gathered from a man aged 55 to 70 with acute or convalescent COVID-19.

The chain is built from TRBV2 and TRBJ2-7, with D hard to call. The germline gives CDR1 SNHLY, CDR2 FYNNEI. V was trimmed by 4 bases and J by 5 bases, leaving 6 bases between them. The CDR3 runs to 11 residues. The CDR3 is CASSGVNEQYF. Here the CDR3 DNA reads TGTGCCAGCAGTGGAGTTAACGAGCAGTACTTC.

The chain uses TRBV27 and TRBJ1-5, with a weak D call TRBD1 (6 bases). Per germline, CDR1 MNHEY and CDR2 SMNVEV (reference sequence). The V end was cut by 1 base, the J end by 3 bases, with 13 bases between. The CDR3 has 16 amino acids. The chain's CDR3 is CASSLYATGHNQPQHF. CDR3 nucleotide sequence: TGTGCCAGCAGTTTATATGCGACAGGCCACAATCAGCCCCAGCATTTT.

This clone was detected a few times. The chain has TRBV30 and TRBJ1-1, with 8 bases aligning to TRBD1. In germline, CDR1 is GTSNPN, CDR2 SVGIG (reference sequence). V was clipped by 2 bases and J by 4 bases; unmatched bases: 6. This CDR3 is 14 amino acids long. CDR3 DNA: TGTGCCTGGAGTCAACTGACAGGGGCCACTGAAGCTTTCTTT. The encoded protein is CAWSQLTGATEAFF.

CDR3 DNA sequence: TGTGCCAGCAGCGTAGGGCAGGGTGCCTATGGCTACACCTTC. Protein product: CASSVGQGAYGYTF. This sequence joins TRBV9 and TRBJ1-2, with D possibly TRBD1 on 5 matching bases. Germline-derived CDR1 and CDR2 are SGDLS and YYNGEE. Trimming took 0 bases from V and 4 from J, leaving 10 bases between them. The CDR3 spans 14 residues.

The V call is TRBV4-1, the J call TRBJ1-5, with D possibly TRBD1 on 6 matching bases. The germline gives CDR1 MGHRA, CDR2 YSYEKL. V shed 0 bases and J shed 4 bases, with 10 bases lying between them. The CDR3 length is 15 residues. CDR3 loop: CASSQDRGENQPQHF. The CDR3 DNA follows: TGCGCCAGCAGCCAAGACAGGGGCGAGAATCAGCCCCAGCATTTT.

This clone was detected only once. The chain couples TRBV30 to TRBJ1-2; 7 bases match TRBD1. The CDR3 totals 16 residues. V lost 2 bases, J lost 4 bases, and 13 bases stayed unmatched. Per germline, CDR1 GTSNPN and CDR2 SVGIG (reference sequence). CDR3 loop: CAWSSRTGTGAYGYTF. The CDR3 nucleotides read TGTGCCTGGAGTTCGAGGACAGGTACCGGCGCCTATGGCTACACCTTC.